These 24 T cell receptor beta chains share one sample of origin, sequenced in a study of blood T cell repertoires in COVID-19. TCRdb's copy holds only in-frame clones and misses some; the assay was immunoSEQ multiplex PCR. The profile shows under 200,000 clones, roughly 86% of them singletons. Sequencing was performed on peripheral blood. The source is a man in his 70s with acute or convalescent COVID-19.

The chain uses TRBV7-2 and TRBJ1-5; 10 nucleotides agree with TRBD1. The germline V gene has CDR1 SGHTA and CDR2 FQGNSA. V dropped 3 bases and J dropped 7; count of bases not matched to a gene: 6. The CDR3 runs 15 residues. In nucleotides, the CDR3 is TGTGCCAGCAGCTTCGAGACAGGGGGCGACCAGCCCCAGCATTTT. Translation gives CASSFETGGDQPQHF.

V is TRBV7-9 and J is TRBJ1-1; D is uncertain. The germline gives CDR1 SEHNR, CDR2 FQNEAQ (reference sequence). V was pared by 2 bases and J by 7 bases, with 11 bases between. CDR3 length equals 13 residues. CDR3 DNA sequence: TGTGCCAGCAGCTTATCGTCTAAACTTGAAGCTTTCTTT. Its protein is CASSLSSKLEAFF.

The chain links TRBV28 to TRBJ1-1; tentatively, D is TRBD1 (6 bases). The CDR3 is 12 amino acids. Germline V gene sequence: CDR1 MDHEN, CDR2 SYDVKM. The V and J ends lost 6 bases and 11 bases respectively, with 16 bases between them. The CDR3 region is CASSLRQVEAFF. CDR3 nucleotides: TGTGCCAGCAGCCTTCGACAGGTTGAGGCTTTCTTT.

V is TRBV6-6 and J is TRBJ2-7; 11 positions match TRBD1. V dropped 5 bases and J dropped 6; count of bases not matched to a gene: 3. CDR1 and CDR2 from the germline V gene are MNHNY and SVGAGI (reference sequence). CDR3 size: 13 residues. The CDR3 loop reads CASSGDRGTEQYF. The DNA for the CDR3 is TGTGCCAGCAGTGGGGACAGGGGGACCGAGCAGTACTTC.

DNA for the CDR3: TGTGCCAGCAGCTTTGGACAGAGGACCGTGACAGATACGCAGTATTTT. Protein product: CASSFGQRTVTDTQYF. This chain joins TRBV5-4 and TRBJ2-3; D possibly corresponds to TRBD1 (6 bases). The ends were cut back, 2 bases at V and 3 bases at J, with 16 bases in the middle. Per germline, CDR1 SGHNT and CDR2 YYREEE (reference sequence). The CDR3 loop spans 16 amino acids.

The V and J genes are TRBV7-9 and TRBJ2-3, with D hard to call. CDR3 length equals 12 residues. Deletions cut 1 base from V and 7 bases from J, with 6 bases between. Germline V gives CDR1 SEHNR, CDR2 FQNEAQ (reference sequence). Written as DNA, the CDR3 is TGTGCCAGCAGCTTAGACAAAAATACGCAGTATTTT. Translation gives CASSLDKNTQYF.

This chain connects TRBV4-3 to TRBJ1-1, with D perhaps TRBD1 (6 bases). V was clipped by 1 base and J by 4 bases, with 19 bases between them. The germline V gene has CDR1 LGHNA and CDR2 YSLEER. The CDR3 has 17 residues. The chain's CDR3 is CASSQAPGTQGGTEAFF. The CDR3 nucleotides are TGCGCCAGCAGCCAAGCCCCGGGGACCCAAGGGGGCACTGAAGCTTTCTTT.

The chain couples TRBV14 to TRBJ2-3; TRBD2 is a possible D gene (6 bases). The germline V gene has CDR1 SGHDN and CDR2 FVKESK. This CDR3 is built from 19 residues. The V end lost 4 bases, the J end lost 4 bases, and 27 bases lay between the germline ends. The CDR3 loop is CASSLPRRRAGNPADTQYF. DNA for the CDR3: TGTGCCAGCAGCCTTCCCAGGCGGAGGGCGGGCAACCCAGCAGATACGCAGTATTTT.

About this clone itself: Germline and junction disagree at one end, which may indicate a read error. The DNA of the CDR3 is TGTGCTAGCAGCTTGGCGGCGGGAGCTGGCTACAATGAGCAGTTCTTC. It translates to CASSLAAGAGYNEQFF. The chain recombines TRBV7-7 with TRBJ2-1; 7 bases agree with TRBD2. Germline V gene sequence: CDR1 SSHAT, CDR2 FNYEAQ (reference sequence). The CDR3 totals 16 residues.

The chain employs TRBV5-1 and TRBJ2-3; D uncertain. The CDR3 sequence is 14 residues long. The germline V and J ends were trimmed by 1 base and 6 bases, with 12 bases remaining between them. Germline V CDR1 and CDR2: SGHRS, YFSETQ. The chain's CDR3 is CASSLQAPADTQYF. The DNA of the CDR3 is TGCGCCAGCAGCTTGCAGGCCCCCGCGGATACGCAGTATTTT.

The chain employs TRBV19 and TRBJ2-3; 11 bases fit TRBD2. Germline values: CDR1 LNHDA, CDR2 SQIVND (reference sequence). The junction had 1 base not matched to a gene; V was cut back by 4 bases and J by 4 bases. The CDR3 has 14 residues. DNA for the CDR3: TGTGCCAGTAGTAATAGCGGGAGGGCAGATACGCAGTATTTT. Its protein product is CASSNSGRADTQYF.

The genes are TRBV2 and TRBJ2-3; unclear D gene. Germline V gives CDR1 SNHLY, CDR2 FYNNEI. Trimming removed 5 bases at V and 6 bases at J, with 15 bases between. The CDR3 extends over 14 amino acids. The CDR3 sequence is CASSPYSTWDTQYF. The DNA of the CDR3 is TGTGCCAGCAGTCCGTATAGCACCTGGGATACGCAGTATTTT.

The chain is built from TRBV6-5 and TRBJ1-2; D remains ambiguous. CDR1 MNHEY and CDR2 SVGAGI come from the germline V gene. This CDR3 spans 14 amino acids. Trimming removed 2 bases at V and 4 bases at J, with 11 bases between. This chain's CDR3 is CASSYLQAGYGYTF. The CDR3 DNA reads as TGTGCCAGCAGTTACCTGCAGGCGGGCTATGGCTACACCTTC.

CDR3 DNA: TGTGCCAGCCTTCCCGACAGGGGTGGCTACACCTTC. Protein: CASLPDRGGYTF. The chain carries TRBV28 and TRBJ1-2; 8 bases fit TRBD1. The CDR3 length is 12 residues. After removal of 8 bases from V and 7 bases from J, the junction contained 6 bases not matched to a gene. Germline V lookup: CDR1 MDHEN, CDR2 SYDVKM.

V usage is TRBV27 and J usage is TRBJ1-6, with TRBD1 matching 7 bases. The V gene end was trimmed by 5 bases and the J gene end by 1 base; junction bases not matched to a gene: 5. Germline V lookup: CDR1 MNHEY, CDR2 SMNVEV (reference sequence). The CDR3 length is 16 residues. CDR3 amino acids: CASSHYRGSYNSPLHF. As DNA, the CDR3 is TGTGCCAGCAGTCACTACAGGGGTTCCTATAATTCACCCCTCCACTTT.

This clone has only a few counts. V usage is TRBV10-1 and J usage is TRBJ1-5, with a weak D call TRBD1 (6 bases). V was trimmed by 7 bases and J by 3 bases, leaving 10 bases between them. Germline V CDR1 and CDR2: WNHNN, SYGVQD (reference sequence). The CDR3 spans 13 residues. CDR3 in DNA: TGCGCCAGCAATCCAGGGGTCAATCAGCCCCAGCATTTT. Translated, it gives CASNPGVNQPQHF.

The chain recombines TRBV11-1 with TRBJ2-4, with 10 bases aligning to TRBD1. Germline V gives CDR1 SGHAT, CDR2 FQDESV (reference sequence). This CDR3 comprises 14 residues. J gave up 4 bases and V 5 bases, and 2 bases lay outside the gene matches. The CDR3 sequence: CASSGDRGKNIQYF. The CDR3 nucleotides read TGTGCCAGCAGCGGGGACAGGGGAAAAAACATTCAGTACTTC.

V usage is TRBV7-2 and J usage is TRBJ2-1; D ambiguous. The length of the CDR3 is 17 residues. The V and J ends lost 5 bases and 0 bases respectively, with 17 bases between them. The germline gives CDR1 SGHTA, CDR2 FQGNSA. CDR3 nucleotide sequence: TGTGCCAGCAGCCCCAGGCCAACCGACAACTCCTACAATGAGCAGTTCTTC. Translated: CASSPRPTDNSYNEQFF.

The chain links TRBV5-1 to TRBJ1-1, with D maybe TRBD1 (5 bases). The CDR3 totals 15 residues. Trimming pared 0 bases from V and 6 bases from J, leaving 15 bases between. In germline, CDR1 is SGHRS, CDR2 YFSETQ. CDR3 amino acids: CASSLGSRGMAEAFF. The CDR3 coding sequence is TGCGCCAGCAGCTTGGGAAGCCGGGGGATGGCTGAAGCTTTCTTT.

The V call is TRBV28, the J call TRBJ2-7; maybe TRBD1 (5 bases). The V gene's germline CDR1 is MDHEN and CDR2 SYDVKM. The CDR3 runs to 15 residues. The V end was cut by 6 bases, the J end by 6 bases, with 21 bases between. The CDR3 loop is CASRGWTNRASEQYF. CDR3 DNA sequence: TGTGCCAGCAGGGGATGGACAAATAGGGCATCCGAGCAGTACTTC. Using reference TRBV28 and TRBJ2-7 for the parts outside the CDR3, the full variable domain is DVKVTQSSRYLVKRTGEKVFLECVQDMDHENMFWYRQDPGLGLRLIYFSYDVKMKEKGDIPEGYSVSREKKERFSLILESASTNQTSMYLCASRGWTNRASEQYFGPGTRLTVT.

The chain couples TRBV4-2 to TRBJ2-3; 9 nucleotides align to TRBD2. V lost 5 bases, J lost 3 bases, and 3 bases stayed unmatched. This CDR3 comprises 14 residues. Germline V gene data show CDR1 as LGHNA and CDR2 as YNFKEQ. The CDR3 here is CASSSTSGTDTQYF. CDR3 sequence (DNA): TGTGCCAGCAGCTCGACTAGCGGAACAGATACGCAGTATTTT.

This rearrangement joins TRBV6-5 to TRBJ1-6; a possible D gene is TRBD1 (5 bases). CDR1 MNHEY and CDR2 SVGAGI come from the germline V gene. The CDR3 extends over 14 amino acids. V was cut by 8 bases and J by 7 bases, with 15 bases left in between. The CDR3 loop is CASRGQTENSPLHF. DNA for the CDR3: TGTGCCAGCCGAGGACAAACGGAGAATTCACCCCTCCACTTT.

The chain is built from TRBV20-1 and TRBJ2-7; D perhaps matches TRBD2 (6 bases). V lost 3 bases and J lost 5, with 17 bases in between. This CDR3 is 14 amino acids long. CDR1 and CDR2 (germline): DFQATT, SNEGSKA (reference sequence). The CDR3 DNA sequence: TGCAGTGCTAGTTACATCGTCAGGGAGGACGAGCAGTACTTC. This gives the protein CSASYIVREDEQYF.

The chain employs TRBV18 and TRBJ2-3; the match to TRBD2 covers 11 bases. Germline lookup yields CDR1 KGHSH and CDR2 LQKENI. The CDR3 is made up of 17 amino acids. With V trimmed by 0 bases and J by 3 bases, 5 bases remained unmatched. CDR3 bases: TGTGCCAGCTCACCACCGTGGCTAGCGGGAGGTACAGATACGCAGTATTTT. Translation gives CASSPPWLAGGTDTQYF.